The clone carrying this TCR beta chain was observed at least ten times. The data were obtained in a study of blood T cells in healthy people across ages. This CDR3 region has 13 residues. Germline V gene lookup returns CDR1 DFQATT and CDR2 SNEGSKA (reference sequence). The V end was cut by 7 bases, the J end by 2 bases, with 15 bases between. Isolation yielded PBMCs, at least 6.5 million per sample, in every case. RNA extraction gave at least 5.5 micrograms of total RNA per sample. Alongside a J-beta primer mix, a sample-barcoded 5' primer served in a second PCR lasting roughly 7 to 11 cycles. Sequencing yielded, for each sample, at least 2.5 million paired-end reads carrying CDR3. TCRdb recomputed calls from the 5' RACE reads with MiXCR, one row per CDR3 protein. The profile covers hundreds of thousands of distinct CDR3 sequences, with 29% appearing a single time and around 15% taken by the ten largest.

The sequencing input was blood. The genes are TRBV20-1 and TRBJ2-7; perhaps TRBD2 as D (5 bases). The source of this sequence is a woman of 80 years or more in good health. As DNA, the CDR3 is TGCAGTGGCCGGGATCCTCCGACCTACGAGCAGTACTTC. This encodes CSGRDPPTYEQYF.